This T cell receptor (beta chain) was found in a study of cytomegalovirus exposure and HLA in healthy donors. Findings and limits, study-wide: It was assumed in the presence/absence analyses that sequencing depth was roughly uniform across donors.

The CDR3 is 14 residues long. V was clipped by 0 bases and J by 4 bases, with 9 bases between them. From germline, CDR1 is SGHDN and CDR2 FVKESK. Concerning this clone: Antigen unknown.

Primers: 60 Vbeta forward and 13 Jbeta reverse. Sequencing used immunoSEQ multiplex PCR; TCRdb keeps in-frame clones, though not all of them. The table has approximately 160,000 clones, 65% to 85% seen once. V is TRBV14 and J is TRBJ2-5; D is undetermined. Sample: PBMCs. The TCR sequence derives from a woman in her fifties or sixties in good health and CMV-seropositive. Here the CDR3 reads CASSQDTFPETQYF. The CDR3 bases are TGTGCCAGCAGCCAAGACACATTCCCAGAGACCCAGTACTTC.